Listed below are T cell receptor beta chains from one sample, sequenced in a study of shared clonotypes between healthy human individuals. TCRdb's table, derived via immunoSEQ multiplex PCR, lists solely in-frame clones and lacks some. The sample carries nearly 1 million clones, 60% to 85% recorded once. Specimen: memory CD4+ T cells sorted from blood. The receptors stem from a man aged 18 to 29 in good health. CDR3s include the opening cysteine and the closing phenylalanine or tryptophan. A D gene is named only where the DNA matches it firmly. Size values are once, few and many counts, or a class for expanded clones, and some rows have none.

CDR3aa: CASSIRLSYEQYF
CDR3nt: TGTGCCAGTAGTATCCGGCTCTCCTACGAGCAGTACTTC
j_gene: TRBJ2-7
abundance: few
len: 13
d_gene: -
v_gene: TRBV19

CDR3aa: CASVTSGNTIYF
CDR3nt: TGTGCCAGCGTAACCTCTGGAAACACCATATATTTT
j_gene: TRBJ1-3
abundance: -
len: 12
d_gene: -
v_gene: TRBV28

CDR3aa: CASSAGGRGAGDTQYF
CDR3nt: TGTGCCAGCAGCGCCGGGGGGCGGGGTGCAGGAGATACGCAGTATTTT
j_gene: TRBJ2-3
abundance: -
len: 16
d_gene: -
v_gene: TRBV7-9

CDR3aa: CASSPPKASNTEAFF
CDR3nt: TGTGCCAGCAGCCCCCCCAAGGCATCGAACACTGAAGCTTTCTTT
j_gene: TRBJ1-1
abundance: -
len: 15
d_gene: -
v_gene: TRBV5-5

CDR3aa: CAIGDSYNSPLHF
CDR3nt: TGTGCCATCGGGGATTCCTATAATTCACCCCTCCACTTT
j_gene: TRBJ1-6
abundance: -
len: 13
d_gene: -
v_gene: TRBV28

CDR3aa: CASKGDQETQYF
CDR3nt: TGTGCCAGCAAGGGGGACCAAGAGACCCAGTACTTC
j_gene: TRBJ2-5
abundance: -
len: 12
d_gene: -
v_gene: TRBV2

CDR3aa: CASSEGTVAKNIQYF
CDR3nt: TGTGCCAGCAGTGAAGGGACCGTAGCCAAAAACATTCAGTACTTC
j_gene: TRBJ2-4
abundance: -
len: 15
d_gene: -
v_gene: TRBV2

CDR3aa: CASSSGTAKDEQYF
CDR3nt: TGTGCCAGCAGTTCCGGGACAGCCAAGGACGAGCAGTACTTC
j_gene: TRBJ2-7
abundance: -
len: 14
d_gene: TRBD1
v_gene: TRBV28

CDR3aa: CASSQRTGLGGADTQYF
CDR3nt: TGTGCCAGCAGCCAAAGAACAGGGTTGGGGGGCGCAGATACGCAGTATTTT
j_gene: TRBJ2-3
abundance: few
len: 17
d_gene: -
v_gene: TRBV9

CDR3aa: CASSKGQGKNNEQFF
CDR3nt: TGTGCCAGCAGCAAGGGACAGGGAAAGAACAATGAGCAGTTCTTC
j_gene: TRBJ2-1
abundance: -
len: 15
d_gene: TRBD1
v_gene: TRBV6-6

CDR3aa: CASSLRVTFGSTEAFF
CDR3nt: TGTGCCAGCAGCCTCCGGGTCACCTTCGGGAGCACTGAAGCTTTCTTT
j_gene: TRBJ1-1
abundance: -
len: 16
d_gene: -
v_gene: TRBV14

CDR3aa: CASSRGSNSPLHF
CDR3nt: TGCGCCAGCAGCAGGGGGTCCAATTCACCCCTCCACTTT
j_gene: TRBJ1-6
abundance: once
len: 13
d_gene: TRBD1
v_gene: TRBV10-1

CDR3aa: CASSQVAGGLYNEQFF
CDR3nt: TGCGCCAGCAGCCAAGTAGCGGGAGGGCTCTACAATGAGCAGTTCTTC
j_gene: TRBJ2-1
abundance: -
len: 16
d_gene: TRBD2
v_gene: TRBV4-3

CDR3aa: CAWSVQYSYGYTF
CDR3nt: TGTGCCTGGAGTGTACAATATTCCTATGGCTACACCTTC
j_gene: TRBJ1-2
abundance: -
len: 13
d_gene: -
v_gene: TRBV30

CDR3aa: CASSGSKNANEKLFF
CDR3nt: TGCGCCAGCAGTGGGTCAAAAAACGCTAATGAAAAACTGTTTTTT
j_gene: TRBJ1-4
abundance: -
len: 15
d_gene: -
v_gene: TRBV5-1

CDR3aa: CASSTRQGAFGYEQYF
CDR3nt: TGTGCCAGTAGTACGAGACAGGGGGCGTTTGGCTACGAGCAGTACTTC
j_gene: TRBJ2-7
abundance: -
len: 16
d_gene: TRBD1
v_gene: TRBV19

CDR3aa: CSVGTGNSPLHF
CDR3nt: TGCAGCGTTGGGACAGGGAATTCACCCCTCCACTTT
j_gene: TRBJ1-6
abundance: -
len: 12
d_gene: TRBD1
v_gene: TRBV29-1

CDR3aa: CASSPTGAHGYTF
CDR3nt: TGTGCCAGCAGCCCCACGGGGGCGCATGGCTACACCTTC
j_gene: TRBJ1-2
abundance: -
len: 13
d_gene: -
v_gene: TRBV7-9

CDR3aa: CASSGRGANTEAFF
CDR3nt: TGTGCCAGCAGTGGGAGGGGCGCGAACACTGAAGCTTTCTTT
j_gene: TRBJ1-1
abundance: -
len: 14
d_gene: -
v_gene: TRBV2

CDR3aa: CASSSNRGMNTEAFF
CDR3nt: TGTGCCAGCAGCTCAAATAGGGGGATGAACACTGAAGCTTTCTTT
j_gene: TRBJ1-1
abundance: -
len: 15
d_gene: -
v_gene: TRBV7-2

CDR3aa: CASSLGQGYYGYTF
CDR3nt: TGTGCCAGCAGTCTTGGACAGGGATACTATGGCTACACCTTC
j_gene: TRBJ1-2
abundance: -
len: 14
d_gene: TRBD1
v_gene: TRBV2

CDR3aa: CASSPEGVGSPLHF
CDR3nt: TGTGCCAGTAGTCCAGAGGGGGTTGGATCACCCCTCCACTTT
j_gene: TRBJ1-6
abundance: -
len: 14
d_gene: -
v_gene: TRBV19

CDR3aa: CASSRGGTSYEQYF
CDR3nt: TGTGCCAGCAGCCGAGGAGGTACCTCCTACGAGCAGTACTTC
j_gene: TRBJ2-7
abundance: few
len: 14
d_gene: -
v_gene: TRBV7-9

CDR3aa: CASSPSSVSGSWYEQFF
CDR3nt: TGTGCCAGCAGTCCCTCGTCGGTTAGCGGGAGTTGGTATGAGCAGTTCTTC
j_gene: TRBJ2-1
abundance: many
len: 17
d_gene: TRBD2
v_gene: TRBV28

CDR3aa: CASSYRYQETQYF
CDR3nt: TGTGCCAGTAGCTACAGGTACCAAGAGACCCAGTACTTC
j_gene: TRBJ2-5
abundance: -
len: 13
d_gene: -
v_gene: TRBV19

CDR3aa: CASSATGVPGANVLTF
CDR3nt: TGTGCCAGCAGCGCGACCGGGGTTCCCGGGGCCAACGTCCTGACTTTC
j_gene: TRBJ2-6
abundance: -
len: 16
d_gene: -
v_gene: TRBV2

CDR3aa: CASGTGQGKNTEAFF
CDR3nt: TGTGCCAGCGGGACGGGACAGGGAAAAAACACTGAAGCTTTCTTT
j_gene: TRBJ1-1
abundance: -
len: 15
d_gene: TRBD1
v_gene: TRBV6-1

CDR3aa: CASSLDIGRALGAGEQFF
CDR3nt: TGTGCCAGTAGCCTTGATATCGGGAGGGCCCTCGGGGCTGGGGAGCAGTTCTTC
j_gene: TRBJ2-1
abundance: -
len: 18
d_gene: TRBD2
v_gene: TRBV9

CDR3aa: CAISDGLAGTPGTQYF
CDR3nt: TGTGCCATCAGTGACGGCCTAGCGGGAACCCCGGGGACCCAGTACTTC
j_gene: TRBJ2-5
abundance: -
len: 16
d_gene: TRBD2
v_gene: TRBV10-3

CDR3aa: CASSPLGLNTGELFF
CDR3nt: TGTGCCAGCTCACCACTGGGACTGAACACCGGGGAGCTGTTTTTT
j_gene: TRBJ2-2
abundance: -
len: 15
d_gene: -
v_gene: TRBV18

CDR3aa: CASSRRLAAGELFF
CDR3nt: TGCGCCAGCAGCCGCCGACTAGCGGCCGGGGAGCTGTTTTTT
j_gene: TRBJ2-2
abundance: -
len: 14
d_gene: TRBD2
v_gene: TRBV4-3

CDR3aa: CASREVTSGSTDTQYF
CDR3nt: TGTGCCAGCAGAGAAGTGACTAGCGGGAGCACAGATACGCAGTATTTT
j_gene: TRBJ2-3
abundance: once
len: 16
d_gene: TRBD2
v_gene: TRBV2

CDR3aa: CASSRSGDSGNTIYF
CDR3nt: TGCGCCAGCAGCCGCAGCGGGGACTCTGGAAACACCATATATTTT
j_gene: TRBJ1-3
abundance: -
len: 15
d_gene: -
v_gene: TRBV5-1

CDR3aa: CASSLNAANSPLHF
CDR3nt: TGTGCCAGCAGCTTAAACGCGGCTAATTCACCCCTCCACTTT
j_gene: TRBJ1-6
abundance: -
len: 14
d_gene: -
v_gene: TRBV7-3

CDR3aa: CASSESSNRQHEQFF
CDR3nt: TGCGCCAGCAGTGAGTCGAGCAACAGGCAGCATGAGCAGTTCTTC
j_gene: TRBJ2-1
abundance: -
len: 15
d_gene: -
v_gene: TRBV10-1

CDR3aa: CASSPRSRDTLAKNIQYF
CDR3nt: TGTGCCAGCAGCCCCCGAAGTAGGGACACCCTAGCCAAAAACATTCAGTACTTC
j_gene: TRBJ2-4
abundance: once
len: 18
d_gene: -
v_gene: TRBV7-8

CDR3aa: CASSLGLGYEQFF
CDR3nt: TGTGCCAGCAGCCTTGGCCTCGGGTATGAGCAGTTCTTC
j_gene: TRBJ2-1
abundance: -
len: 13
d_gene: -
v_gene: TRBV7-2

CDR3aa: CAISESGGKLFF
CDR3nt: TGTGCCATCAGTGAGTCTGGGGGAAAACTGTTTTTT
j_gene: TRBJ1-4
abundance: -
len: 12
d_gene: -
v_gene: TRBV10-3

CDR3aa: CASSTGQANYGYTF
CDR3nt: TGTGCCAGCAGCACCGGACAGGCGAACTATGGCTACACCTTC
j_gene: TRBJ1-2
abundance: -
len: 14
d_gene: TRBD1
v_gene: TRBV5-6

CDR3aa: CASSLERQGTQYF
CDR3nt: TGTGCCAGCAGCTTAGAGCGGCAGGGGACCCAGTACTTC
j_gene: TRBJ2-5
abundance: -
len: 13
d_gene: -
v_gene: TRBV5-6

CDR3aa: CASDDRGRGPEAFF
CDR3nt: TGTGCTAGTGATGACAGGGGGCGAGGTCCTGAAGCTTTCTTT
j_gene: TRBJ1-1
abundance: -
len: 14
d_gene: TRBD1
v_gene: TRBV12-5

CDR3aa: CAISESGGGLGNQPQHF
CDR3nt: TGTGCCATCAGTGAGTCGGGGGGGGGATTAGGCAATCAGCCCCAGCATTTT
j_gene: TRBJ1-5
abundance: -
len: 17
d_gene: -
v_gene: TRBV10-3

CDR3aa: CASSLPGNQETQYF
CDR3nt: TGTGCCAGCAGCTTGCCGGGCAACCAAGAGACCCAGTACTTC
j_gene: TRBJ2-5
abundance: -
len: 14
d_gene: -
v_gene: TRBV5-6

CDR3aa: CASSIEGTGGTEAFF
CDR3nt: TGTGCCAGTAGTATAGAGGGTACGGGAGGCACTGAAGCTTTCTTT
j_gene: TRBJ1-1
abundance: -
len: 15
d_gene: -
v_gene: TRBV19

CDR3aa: CASSERRATNEKLFF
CDR3nt: TGTGCCAGCAGTGAAAGAAGGGCGACTAATGAAAAACTGTTTTTT
j_gene: TRBJ1-4
abundance: -
len: 15
d_gene: -
v_gene: TRBV2

CDR3aa: CAILASGQSEQFF
CDR3nt: TGTGCCATCCTAGCGTCGGGGCAGAGTGAGCAGTTCTTC
j_gene: TRBJ2-1
abundance: -
len: 13
d_gene: -
v_gene: TRBV28

CDR3aa: CASSPGGGVGYTF
CDR3nt: TGTGCCAGCAGCCCGGGAGGGGGCGTTGGCTACACCTTC
j_gene: TRBJ1-2
abundance: -
len: 13
d_gene: TRBD1
v_gene: TRBV9

CDR3aa: CASSLVGRDKLTYEQYF
CDR3nt: TGTGCCAGCAGCTTAGTAGGCCGGGACAAATTAACCTACGAGCAGTACTTC
j_gene: TRBJ2-7
abundance: -
len: 17
d_gene: -
v_gene: TRBV7-2

CDR3aa: CASSFQTGHGYTF
CDR3nt: TGTGCCAGCAGCTTCCAGACAGGTCATGGCTACACCTTC
j_gene: TRBJ1-2
abundance: -
len: 13
d_gene: -
v_gene: TRBV7-9

CDR3aa: CASSWTDSGNTEAFF
CDR3nt: TGCGCCAGCAGCTGGACGGATTCGGGGAACACTGAAGCTTTCTTT
j_gene: TRBJ1-1
abundance: -
len: 15
d_gene: -
v_gene: TRBV5-1

CDR3aa: CASSLEGLKEQYF
CDR3nt: TGCGCCAGCAGCTTGGAGGGGTTGAAAGAGCAGTACTTC
j_gene: TRBJ2-7
abundance: -
len: 13
d_gene: -
v_gene: TRBV5-1

CDR3aa: CASSLQLTNYGYTF
CDR3nt: TGTGCCTCGAGCTTGCAGCTTACTAACTATGGCTACACCTTC
j_gene: TRBJ1-2
abundance: once
len: 14
d_gene: -
v_gene: TRBV30

CDR3aa: CASLGMIPAGGNQPQHF
CDR3nt: TGTGCCAGCCTAGGAATGATCCCCGCAGGGGGCAATCAGCCCCAGCATTTT
j_gene: TRBJ1-5
abundance: -
len: 17
d_gene: -
v_gene: TRBV7-9

CDR3aa: CASSSRLAENYNEQFF
CDR3nt: TGTGCCAGCAGCTCCAGACTAGCGGAAAATTACAATGAGCAGTTCTTC
j_gene: TRBJ2-1
abundance: many
len: 16
d_gene: TRBD2
v_gene: TRBV27

CDR3aa: CASSEASAGANVLTF
CDR3nt: TGTGCCAGCAGTGAAGCGAGTGCTGGGGCCAACGTCCTGACTTTC
j_gene: TRBJ2-6
abundance: -
len: 15
d_gene: -
v_gene: TRBV6-1

CDR3aa: CASSPSSGASYEQYF
CDR3nt: TGTGCCAGCTCACCGAGTAGCGGGGCCTCCTACGAGCAGTACTTC
j_gene: TRBJ2-7
abundance: once
len: 15
d_gene: TRBD2
v_gene: TRBV18

CDR3aa: CASSTRDRVFTEAFF
CDR3nt: TGTGCCAGTAGTACCCGGGACAGGGTTTTCACTGAAGCTTTCTTT
j_gene: TRBJ1-1
abundance: -
len: 15
d_gene: TRBD1
v_gene: TRBV19

CDR3aa: CASSLQTGRYEQYF
CDR3nt: TGTGCCAGCAGCTTACAGACAGGGCGATACGAGCAGTACTTC
j_gene: TRBJ2-7
abundance: -
len: 14
d_gene: TRBD1
v_gene: TRBV5-6

CDR3aa: CASSSRTAVYGYTF
CDR3nt: TGTGCCAGTAGTAGCCGGACAGCAGTCTATGGCTACACCTTC
j_gene: TRBJ1-2
abundance: -
len: 14
d_gene: -
v_gene: TRBV19